This TCR beta chain derives from a study of T-cell memory formation after mild COVID-19. This clonotype was counted a few times. Its matching antigen is unknown. The CDR3 is 14 residues long. V lost 7 bases and J lost 5; bases outside the gene matches: 8. The study, taken as a whole, reports: Day 37-peaking second-wave clones had unconfirmed SARS-CoV-2 specificity. Pre-infection memory carried some responding clones, suggesting that cross-reactive memory joined. Balance between CD4 and CD8 was seen in clones contracting day 15 to 85, and a CD4+ lean was seen in later expanders. Chiefly within CM and EM were the contracting CD4+ clones; CD8+ ones were within EMRA.

One entry per CDR3 protein, called by TCRdb with MiXCR from the 5' RACE reads. The sample includes approximately 390,000 distinct CDR3 sequences, about 16% of them seen just once. The sample comprised PBMCs or a T cell subset sorted from them (not recorded which). This TCR was sampled from a man aged 18 to 30 who had mild COVID-19 (a few samples of this study predate the infection). Cell type and time point are not known. This rearrangement joins TRBV12-3 or TRBV12-4 to TRBJ2-5, with TRBD1 matching over 9 bases. The CDR3 DNA follows: TGTGCCAGCACCTTACAGGGGGCTTGGGAGACCCAGTACTTC. This sequence encodes CASTLQGAWETQYF.